The entry that follows covers one T cell receptor beta chain sequence. These data belong to a study of patients and donors after allogeneic stem cell transplantation. One entry per CDR3 protein, called by TCRdb with MiXCR from the RT-PCR reads. This sample has around 23,000 distinct CDR3 sequences, with less than 45% found just once. The sequence derives from a human donor who was either an allogeneic HSCT recipient or a stem cell or donor lymphocyte infusion donor (not recorded which). It is not recorded whose cells these are; they may come from a transplant donor. Sequences were obtained from blood, either unsorted or a sorted T cell fraction (not recorded which).

The CDR3: CAISDPGAKSSYEQYF. The CDR3 DNA reads TGTGCCATCAGTGACCCGGGTGCCAAATCCTCTTACGAGCAGTACTTC. The chain joins TRBV10-3 to TRBJ2-7; D is unresolved. Germline values: CDR1 ENHRY, CDR2 SYGVKD. The CDR3 length is 16 residues. Trimming removed 3 bases at V and 4 bases at J, with 19 bases between.